Listed below are T cell receptor beta chains from one sample, sequenced in a study of blood T cells in healthy people across ages. TCRdb reanalysed the 5' RACE reads using MiXCR and keeps one entry per CDR3 protein. Of over 950,000 distinct CDR3 sequences detected, under 40% appear once; the ten largest clones hold about an eighth. Sequencing was performed on blood. These receptors were taken from a man aged 18 to 30 in good health. The CDR3 runs from the conserved cysteine through the conserved F or W. The D gene is left open where the match is weak. Where a row states a size, it is once, few, many or the class of an expanded clone; other rows omit it.

.	TRBV12-5	TRBJ2-7	few	CACQVAYEQYF	TGTGCTTGCCAGGTGGCCTACGAGCAGTACTTC
TRBD2	TRBV7-2	TRBJ2-3	.	CASSRRGGRVDTQYF	TGTGCCAGCAGCCGTCGGGGGGGTAGGGTAGATACGCAGTATTTT
.	TRBV12-5	TRBJ2-5	.	CASGLAIPFSREKPYNEQYF	TGTGCTAGTGGTTTGGCCATCCCCTTCTCCAGGGAGAAACCCTACAATGAGCAGTACTTC
.	TRBV20-1	TRBJ1-2	.	CSARDGERGTLRYGYTF	TGCAGTGCTAGAGATGGGGAACGAGGCACATTACGCTATGGCTACACCTTC
.	TRBV7-9	TRBJ2-1	.	CASSLGPEAYNEQFF	TGTGCCAGCAGCTTAGGCCCCGAAGCCTACAATGAGCAGTTCTTC
TRBD1	TRBV5-1	TRBJ2-7	.	CASSPLLDRGTYEQYF	TGCGCCAGCAGCCCTCTACTAGACAGGGGGACCTACGAGCAGTACTTC
TRBD1	TRBV6-1	TRBJ2-3	.	CATKLGQGETDTQYF	TGTGCCACCAAGCTGGGACAGGGAGAGACAGATACGCAGTATTTT
.	TRBV4-2	TRBJ1-2	.	CASSQDLPSRDPRSYTF	TGTGCCAGCAGCCAGGACCTACCTTCCCGGGATCCGAGGAGCTACACCTTC
.	TRBV20-1	TRBJ2-1	.	CSAQPWGGTLYNEQFF	TGCAGTGCTCAACCCTGGGGCGGAACCCTATACAATGAGCAGTTCTTC
TRBD1	TRBV12-3/TRBV12-4	TRBJ1-5	.	CASSFWQGGSNQPQHF	TGTGCCAGCAGTTTTTGGCAGGGGGGATCAAATCAGCCCCAGCATTTT
.	TRBV4-3	TRBJ2-3	.	CASSQDFQRRVPDTQYF	TGCGCCAGCAGCCAAGATTTCCAGCGTAGGGTCCCAGATACGCAGTATTTT
.	TRBV6-2/TRBV6-3	TRBJ1-1	.	CASSPFWAEAFF	TGTGCCAGCAGTCCGTTTTGGGCTGAAGCTTTCTTT
TRBD1	TRBV20-1	TRBJ1-1	few	CSARRQGAGTEAFF	TGCAGTGCTAGAAGGCAGGGGGCAGGGACTGAAGCTTTCTTT
TRBD2	TRBV6-2/TRBV6-3	TRBJ2-1	few	CASRHTSGGTYEQFF	TGTGCCAGCAGGCACACTAGCGGGGGGACGTATGAGCAGTTCTTC
.	TRBV4-2	TRBJ2-7	.	CASSQEGSGHYNEQYF	TGTGCCAGCAGCCAAGAGGGTAGCGGACACTACAATGAGCAGTACTTC
TRBD2	TRBV20-1	TRBJ2-2	.	CSARGLAGGRANTGELFF	TGCAGTGCTAGGGGACTAGCGGGGGGGCGAGCGAACACCGGGGAGCTGTTTTTT
.	TRBV7-9	TRBJ2-1	.	CASSLWLETQFF	TGTGCCAGCAGCTTATGGTTGGAGACCCAGTTCTTC
TRBD2	TRBV20-1	TRBJ2-7	few	CSARRLAGELGEQYF	TGCAGTGCTAGACGACTAGCGGGGGAATTGGGAGAGCAGTACTTC
.	TRBV2	TRBJ1-5	.	CASTSAGRPQHF	TGTGCCAGCACCTCTGCAGGACGCCCCCAGCATTTT
.	TRBV7-2	TRBJ1-5	.	CASSLRAGQPQHF	TGTGCCAGCAGTCTGCGGGCGGGTCAGCCCCAGCATTTT
.	TRBV6-2/TRBV6-3	TRBJ1-1	.	CASKRTVRDEAFF	TGTGCCAGCAAAAGGACAGTGAGGGATGAAGCTTTCTTT
.	TRBV5-4	TRBJ1-1	.	CASSLAKAGRNTEAFF	TGTGCCAGCAGCTTGGCGAAGGCAGGCAGGAACACTGAAGCTTTCTTT
.	TRBV5-5	TRBJ1-2	few	CASSLDDRTRFYGYTF	TGTGCCAGCAGCTTGGACGACAGGACCAGATTCTATGGCTACACCTTC
TRBD1	TRBV6-5	TRBJ2-2	.	CASLPVGQGAFGELFF	TGTGCCAGCCTACCGGTGGGGCAGGGGGCGTTCGGGGAGCTGTTTTTT